The rows below give T cell receptor beta chains drawn from one sample of a study of T cell changes during pregnancy in multiple sclerosis. Sequenced by immunoSEQ multiplex PCR; TCRdb stores in-frame clones only, minus some. The top ten clones hold just over 0.55% of a sample with fewer than 35,000 clones, around 91% of them seen once. The source was CD4+ T cells from peripheral blood mononuclear cells, collected in the third trimester of pregnancy. These receptor sequences come from a female donor in good health, enrolled as a control in a pregnancy study. The CDR3 runs from the conserved cysteine through the conserved F or W. The D gene is left open where the match is weak. The listing skips clone size in some rows; elsewhere it reads once, few, many or a size class.

CDR3	DNA	V	J	D	size
CASSSFNQPQHF	TGTGCCAGCAGCTCCTTCAATCAGCCCCAGCATTTT	TRBV7-2	TRBJ1-5	NA	NA
CASRRGTTNEKLFF	TGTGCCAGCAGAAGGGGGACAACTAATGAAAAACTGTTTTTT	TRBV2	TRBJ1-4	NA	NA
CASSPPGRGGENTEAFF	TGTGCCAGCTCACCCCCAGGACGGGGCGGGGAGAACACTGAAGCTTTCTTT	TRBV18	TRBJ1-1	NA	few
CASSVGLAGGYGTGELFF	TGTGCCAGCAGCGTAGGCCTAGCGGGAGGGTACGGCACCGGGGAGCTGTTTTTT	TRBV9	TRBJ2-2	TRBD2	once
CAIGTNSYEQYF	TGTGCCATCGGGACAAACTCCTACGAGCAGTACTTC	TRBV10-3	TRBJ2-7	NA	NA
CATGGSVYEQYF	TGTGCCACCGGGGGGAGCGTCTACGAGCAGTACTTC	TRBV25-1	TRBJ2-7	TRBD2	NA
CASSRAPSYEQYF	TGTGCCAGTAGTAGGGCACCTTCCTACGAGCAGTACTTC	TRBV19	TRBJ2-7	NA	NA
CASSLTGTQAVQPQHF	TGCGCCAGCAGCCTAACCGGGACACAGGCAGTTCAGCCCCAGCATTTT	TRBV4-1	TRBJ1-5	NA	NA
CASSFSTGTTEAFF	TGTGCCAGCAGCTTCTCGACAGGGACCACTGAAGCTTTCTTT	TRBV7-6	TRBJ1-1	TRBD1	NA
CASSTGQNSGANVLTF	TGTGCCAGCAGTACGGGACAGAACTCTGGGGCCAACGTCCTGACTTTC	TRBV27	TRBJ2-6	TRBD1	NA
CAWSVGLAWYEQFF	TGTGCCTGGAGTGTAGGACTAGCTTGGTATGAGCAGTTCTTC	TRBV30	TRBJ2-1	TRBD2	NA
CASSEGQGPYEQYF	TGTGCCAGCAGCGAAGGACAGGGCCCCTACGAGCAGTACTTC	TRBV7-9	TRBJ2-7	TRBD1	NA
CASSQRSEGEQFF	TGCGCCAGCAGCCAACGTTCTGAGGGTGAGCAGTTCTTC	TRBV4-3	TRBJ2-1	NA	few
CAISVRVPAGTDTQYF	TGTGCCATCAGTGTCAGAGTTCCGGCGGGCACAGATACGCAGTATTTT	TRBV10-3	TRBJ2-3	NA	NA
CASSEIPGVHYGYTF	TGTGCCAGCAGTGAAATTCCAGGGGTACACTATGGCTACACCTTC	TRBV6-1	TRBJ1-2	NA	once
CASSPSGSYNEQFF	TGTGCCAGCAGTCCTAGCGGAAGCTACAATGAGCAGTTCTTC	TRBV6-1	TRBJ2-1	TRBD2	NA
CASSEGQGFQPQHF	TGTGCCAGCAGTGAAGGACAGGGGTTTCAGCCCCAGCATTTT	TRBV2	TRBJ1-5	TRBD1	NA